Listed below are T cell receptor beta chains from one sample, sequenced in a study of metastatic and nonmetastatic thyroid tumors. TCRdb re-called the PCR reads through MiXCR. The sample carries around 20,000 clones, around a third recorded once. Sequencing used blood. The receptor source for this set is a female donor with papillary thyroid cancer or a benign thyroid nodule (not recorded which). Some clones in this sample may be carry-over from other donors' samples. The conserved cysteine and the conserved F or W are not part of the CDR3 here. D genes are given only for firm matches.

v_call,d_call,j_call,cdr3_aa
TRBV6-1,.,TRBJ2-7,ASSSGLEGEQY
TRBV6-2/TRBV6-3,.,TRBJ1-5,ASSYTGQPQH
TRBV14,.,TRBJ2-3,ASSQVSAVTTQY
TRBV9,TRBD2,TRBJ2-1,ASSVGGALAGGFEYNEQF
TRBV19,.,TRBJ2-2,ASRGDGHGELF
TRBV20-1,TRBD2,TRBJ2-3,SARSGLAGLTDTQY
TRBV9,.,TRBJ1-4,ASSPYDRGEKLF
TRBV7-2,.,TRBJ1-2,ASSPLGGVGYT
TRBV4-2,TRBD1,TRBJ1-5,ASSPQGADDQPQH
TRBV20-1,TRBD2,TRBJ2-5,SAPSSVAGGETQY
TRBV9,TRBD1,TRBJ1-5,ASSVGQGGQPQH
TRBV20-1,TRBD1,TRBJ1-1,SARERTGFGIRNQAF
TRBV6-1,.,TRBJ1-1,ASSRTVETEAF
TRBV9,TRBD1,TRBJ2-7,ASSATGQGVEQY
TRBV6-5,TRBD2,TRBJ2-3,ASSYGGGGDTQY
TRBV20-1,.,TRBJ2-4,SAGTGAKNIQY
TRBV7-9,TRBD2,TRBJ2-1,ASSLLTSREQF
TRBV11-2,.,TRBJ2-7,ASSFQTGYEQY
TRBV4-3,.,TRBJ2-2,ASSQEPSENTGELF
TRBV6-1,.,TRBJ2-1,ASSAGGPSDEQF
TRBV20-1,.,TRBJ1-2,SARERQPNYGYT
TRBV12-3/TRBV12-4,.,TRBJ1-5,ASSFGISSNQPQH
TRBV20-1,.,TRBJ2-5,SAPEGGQGPQETQY
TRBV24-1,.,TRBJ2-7,ATSVEGRREQY
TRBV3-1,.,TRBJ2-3,ASSQEFWTTSTDTQY
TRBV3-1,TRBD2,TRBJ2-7,ASSQGLAGGSEQY
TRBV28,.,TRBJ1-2,ASSQQWMAGYGYT